Shown below are 31 T cell receptor beta chains from a single sample sequenced in a study of T cells in Graves' hyperthyroidism and ophthalmopathy (dated by TCRdb to between 2018 and 2020). The library was obtained by multiplex PCR. Sequencer: Illumina HiSeq 2000. TCR beta CDR3 regions were amplified from RNA transcripts. The first round of RT-PCR for the TCR CDR3 was performed with the HTBI primer set and the Qiagen OneStep RT-PCR kit. TCRdb passed the public sequencing reads through fastp at Q25 and MiXCR, retaining productive beta sequences. Rows merge per CDR3 protein into single entries with the most common DNA and genes. This sample comprises 300,000 to 400,000 distinct CDR3 sequences, around a sixth of them detected only once. The ten largest clones take up around 40% of the sample. The material sequenced was blood. These receptors were obtained from a man aged 18 to 29 with Graves' ophthalmopathy.

The chain employs TRBV4-1 and TRBJ2-7; D unclear. V shed 0 bases and J shed 2 bases, with 17 bases lying between them. The CDR3 loop spans 17 amino acids. CDR1 and CDR2 from the germline V gene are MGHRA and YSYEKL. This chain's CDR3 is CASSQDWRTTTAYEQYF. As DNA, the CDR3 is TGCGCCAGCAGCCAAGATTGGCGCACCACAACCGCCTACGAGCAGTACTTC.

Comments on this clonotype: The germline gene is not matched at one end of the junction; a read error may be the cause. The rearrangement uses TRBV10-3 and TRBJ1-5; D is unresolved. Germline CDR1 is ENHRY and CDR2 is SYGVKD. The CDR3 spans 15 residues. CDR3 region: CAISGTTDSSQPQHF. The CDR3 DNA reads TGTGCCATCAGCGGCACGACGGATAGCAGTCAGCCCCAGCATTTT.

This clonotype was seen more than once but under ten times. V gene TRBV2 combines with J gene TRBJ2-3, with TRBD2 matching 9 bases. V lost 3 bases to trimming and J lost 2 bases; unmatched junction nucleotides: 15. In germline, CDR1 is SNHLY, CDR2 FYNNEI. This CDR3 has 19 residues. The CDR3 DNA reads TGTGCCAGCAGTGATAGCGGGGGAACCATAGAACCTTCCACAGATACGCAGTATTTT. It codes for CASSDSGGTIEPSTDTQYF.

This chain links TRBV5-1 with TRBJ2-4, with unresolved D. Per germline, CDR1 SGHRS and CDR2 YFSETQ. With 0 bases removed from V and 5 bases from J, the gap between germline ends came to 9 bases. CDR3 length: 14 residues. CDR3 loop: CASSLGSGENIQYF. CDR3 nucleotide sequence: TGCGCCAGCAGCTTGGGTAGTGGAGAAAACATTCAGTACTTC.

The table lists this clonotype with a few counts. This chain uses TRBV6-1 with TRBJ1-2; a weak D match, TRBD1 (5 bases). CDR1 and CDR2 from the germline V gene are MNHNS and SASEGT. The CDR3 has 15 amino acids. Trimming cost V 7 bases and J 2 bases, with 17 bases left between them. The CDR3 nucleotides read TGTGCCAGCACCCCCGGGGCAGGGAACAACTATGGCTACACCTTC. It yields the protein CASTPGAGNNYGYTF.

The chain uses TRBV6-1 and TRBJ2-2; 7 bases are shared with TRBD1. CDR1 MNHNS and CDR2 SASEGT come from the germline V gene. The CDR3 totals 13 residues. V was clipped by 11 bases and J by 5 bases; unmatched bases: 8. CDR3 loop: CASPDRMTGELFF. In DNA form, the CDR3 reads TGTGCCTCCCCGGACAGGATGACCGGGGAGCTGTTTTTT.

This chain links TRBV7-3 with TRBJ2-1, with no clear D. The V end was cut by 5 bases, the J end by 5 bases, with 7 bases between. This CDR3 comprises 12 residues. The germline CDR1 and CDR2 sequences are SGHTA and FQGTGA. This CDR3 reads CASSQGNNEQFF. The DNA for the CDR3 is TGTGCCAGCAGCCAAGGAAACAATGAGCAGTTCTTC.

The chain joins TRBV29-1 to TRBJ1-2; D is possibly TRBD1 (6 bases). The V and J ends lost 4 bases and 8 bases respectively, with 17 bases between them. The CDR3 contains 13 residues. Germline V CDR1 and CDR2: SQVTM, ANQGSEA. In nucleotides, the CDR3 is TGCAGCGTTGCCGGGACAAATCATGGAGGCTACACCTTC. Amino acid sequence: CSVAGTNHGGYTF. The full variable domain, with the rest looked up from reference TRBV29-1 and TRBJ1-2, is SAVISQKPSRDICQRGTSLTIQCQVDSQVTMMFWYRQQPGQSLTLIATANQGSEATYESGFVIDKFPISRPNLTFSTLTVSNMSPEDSSIYLCSVAGTNHGGYTFGSGTRLTVV.

This clonotype showed up many times. V and J are TRBV3-1 and TRBJ1-1; 7 nucleotides align to TRBD1. CDR1 is LGHDT, CDR2 YNNKEL, per germline (reference sequence). This CDR3 is built from 13 residues. V lost 8 bases to trimming and J lost 3 bases; unmatched junction nucleotides: 6. CDR3 protein: CASSQGRDTEAFF. The CDR3 DNA follows: TGTGCCAGCTCACAGGGGCGGGACACTGAAGCTTTCTTT. Full variable domain (rest looked up from reference TRBV3-1 and TRBJ1-1): DTAVSQTPKYLVTQMGNDKSIKCEQNLGHDTMYWYKQDSKKFLKIMFSYNNKELIINETVPNRFSPKSPDKAHLNLHINSLELGDSAVYFCASSQGRDTEAFFGQGTRLTVV.

At least ten counts were recorded for this clonotype. The chain has TRBV5-6 and TRBJ1-2; maybe TRBD1 (5 bases). Germline V lookup: CDR1 SGHDT, CDR2 YYEEEE. This CDR3 spans 15 amino acids. Trimming removed 4 bases at V and 5 bases at J, with 18 bases between. CDR3 region: CASSKRDDIWYGYTF. The CDR3 nucleotides read TGTGCCAGCAGCAAACGGGACGACATTTGGTATGGCTACACCTTC. The whole variable domain, remainder taken from reference TRBV5-6 and TRBJ1-2, is DAGVTQSPTHLIKTRGQQVTLRCSPKSGHDTVSWYQQALGQGPQFIFQYYEEEERQRGNFPDRFSGHQFPNYSSELNVNALLLGDSALYLCASSKRDDIWYGYTFGSGTRLTVV.

The CDR3 loop is CSASRLGRGGAYEQFF. The DNA for the CDR3 is TGCAGTGCTAGTCGCCTGGGGAGGGGGGGGGCCTATGAGCAGTTCTTC. This chain links TRBV20-1 with TRBJ2-1; possibly TRBD2 for D (7 bases). Per germline, CDR1 DFQATT and CDR2 SNEGSKA (reference sequence). V lost 3 bases and J lost 8, with 23 bases in between. The CDR3 runs 16 residues.

This clonotype was picked up many times. This chain links TRBV5-6 with TRBJ2-1; TRBD1 matches at 7 bases. The CDR3 runs 15 residues. CDR1 and CDR2 from the germline V gene are SGHDT and YYEEEE. V was clipped by 4 bases and J by 2 bases; unmatched bases: 6. The CDR3 DNA sequence: TGTGCCAGCAGCCCGAGGGGGCCTCCCTACAATGAGCAGTTCTTC. Translating gives CASSPRGPPYNEQFF.

The chain carries TRBV3-1 and TRBJ2-1; D is perhaps TRBD2 (6 bases). Trimming removed 4 bases from V and 14 bases from J, with 15 bases in between. Germline V lookup: CDR1 LGHDT, CDR2 YNNKEL (reference sequence). The CDR3 spans 12 residues. CDR3 amino acids: CASSPGSGRKFF. DNA for the CDR3: TGTGCCAGCAGCCCCGGGAGCGGGCGAAAGTTCTTC.

At least ten counts were recorded for this clonotype. This chain links TRBV12-5 with TRBJ2-3; 11 bases agree with TRBD1. This CDR3 comprises 14 residues. Germline V lookup: CDR1 LGHNT, CDR2 FRNRAP. V lost 9 bases and J lost 6; bases outside the gene matches: 8. CDR3 coding DNA: TGTGCTAGCGCGGGACAGGGGGGGGGGGATACGCAGTATTTT. Translation: CASAGQGGGDTQYF. Using reference TRBV12-5 and TRBJ2-3 for the parts outside the CDR3, the full variable domain is DARVTQTPRHKVTEMGQEVTMRCQPILGHNTVFWYRQTMMQGLELLAYFRNRAPLDDSGMPKDRFSAEMPDATLATLKIQPSEPRDSAVYFCASAGQGGGDTQYFGPGTRLTVL.

The V and J genes are TRBV27 and TRBJ1-1, with 7 bases lining up with TRBD1. With V trimmed by 8 bases and J by 5 bases, 5 bases remained unmatched. This CDR3 contains 12 residues. Germline CDR1 reads MNHEY; CDR2 reads SMNVEV (reference sequence). CDR3 region: CASGEQGTEAFF. CDR3 nucleotides: TGTGCCAGCGGCGAACAGGGGACTGAAGCTTTCTTT.

This clonotype showed up many times. The V gene is TRBV7-8, the J gene TRBJ1-2; 9 nucleotides match TRBD1. This CDR3 contains 17 residues. V gave up 1 base and J gave up 7 bases; unmatched junction bases: 13. From germline, CDR1 is SGHVS and CDR2 FQNEAQ. Here the CDR3 DNA reads TGTGCCAGCAGCTTAGGCTTTAGGGGACAGGGTGTCGGTGGCTACACCTTC. Its translation: CASSLGFRGQGVGGYTF. Filled out from reference TRBV7-8 and TRBJ1-2, the complete variable domain reads GAGVSQSPRYKVAKRGQDVALRCDPISGHVSLFWYQQALGQGPEFLTYFQNEAQLDKSGLPSDRFFAERPEGSVSTLKIQRTQQEDSAVYLCASSLGFRGQGVGGYTFGSGTRLTVV.

Concerning this clonotype itself: One end of the junction fails to match germline, which may point to a read error. The chain couples TRBV20-1 to TRBJ2-3, with 8 bases that match TRBD1. This CDR3 comprises 13 residues. Germline CDR1 DFQATT, CDR2 SNEGSKA (reference sequence). The CDR3 region has the DNA TGCGGTGCTCGGACAGGGACCACAGATACGCAGTATTTT. Residues: CGARTGTTDTQYF.

This chain uses TRBV6-2 or TRBV6-3 with TRBJ2-3; 7 nucleotides agree with TRBD1. Germline CDR1 and CDR2: MNHEY and SVGEGT. With 8 bases clipped from V and 4 bases from J, the junction kept 12 bases outside the gene matches. There are 15 residues in the CDR3. CDR3 nucleotides: TGTGCCAGCGGATACAGGGGAAACAGGGCAGATACGCAGTATTTT. Protein product: CASGYRGNRADTQYF.

This clonotype appeared once. It may be a read error: a sequence one base away is much more abundant. The chain carries TRBV11-2 and TRBJ1-1, with D possibly matching TRBD1 (5 bases). CDR3 length: 14 amino acids. Germline V gives CDR1 SGHAT, CDR2 FQNNGV. The germline V and J ends were trimmed by 5 bases and 3 bases, with 13 bases remaining between them. The CDR3 nucleotides are TGTGCCAGCAGCCGTTTTCAGGGAGACACTGAAGCTTTCTTT. Amino acid sequence: CASSRFQGDTEAFF.

This clonotype showed up many times. The chain is built from TRBV2 and TRBJ1-2, with D possibly being TRBD1 (6 bases). The CDR3 is 13 amino acids. V was cut by 5 bases and J by 6 bases, with 13 bases left in between. CDR1 SNHLY and CDR2 FYNNEI come from the germline V gene. CDR3 residues: CASSSLQGHGYTF. The CDR3 DNA sequence: TGTGCCAGCAGTTCGCTACAGGGACATGGCTACACCTTC.

The chain recombines TRBV5-5 with TRBJ1-6; TRBD1 matches at 10 bases. The CDR3 has 15 residues. The germline V gene encodes CDR1 SGHKS and CDR2 YYEKEE (reference sequence). With V trimmed by 4 bases and J by 4 bases, 2 bases remained unmatched. The CDR3 DNA reads TGTGCCAGCAGCACGGGACAGGGGTATAATTCACCCCTCCACTTT. Protein: CASSTGQGYNSPLHF.

This clonotype was seen ten or more times. The chain uses TRBV7-3 and TRBJ2-1; D is perhaps TRBD1 or TRBD2 (6 bases each). Per germline, CDR1 SGHTA and CDR2 FQGTGA. There are 16 residues in the CDR3. V shed 0 bases and J shed 10 bases, with 19 bases lying between them. As DNA, the CDR3 is TGTGCCAGCAGCTTAACGTTAGCCTCCGGAGGGGGAGAGCAGTTCTTC. It specifies CASSLTLASGGGEQFF.

The rearrangement uses TRBV5-1 and TRBJ1-1; D is undetermined. The germline gives CDR1 SGHRS, CDR2 YFSETQ. CDR3 length equals 15 residues. The V end was cut by 0 bases, the J end by 2 bases, with 11 bases between. The CDR3 DNA sequence: TGCGCCAGCAGCTTGGTGGATACGGGAAACACTGAAGCTTTCTTT. Translating it yields CASSLVDTGNTEAFF.

The chain carries TRBV5-1 and TRBJ2-5; the D gene is possibly TRBD1 (6 bases). Looked up from germline, CDR1 is SGHRS and CDR2 is YFSETQ. V gave up 2 bases and J gave up 1 base, with 9 bases separating them. The CDR3 covers 14 residues. CDR3: CASSFGQPQETQYF. DNA of the CDR3: TGCGCCAGCAGCTTTGGACAGCCCCAAGAGACCCAGTACTTC. Drawing the rest from reference TRBV5-1 and TRBJ2-5, the complete variable domain is KAGVTQTPRYLIKTRGQQVTLSCSPISGHRSVSWYQQTPGQGLQFLFEYFSETQRNKGNFPGRFSGRQFSNSRSEMNVSTLELGDSALYLCASSFGQPQETQYFGPGTRLLVL.

This clonotype occurred many times. V gene TRBV2 combines with J gene TRBJ1-1; TRBD1 matches 7 bases. V shed 1 base, J shed 4 bases, and the junction held 0 bases outside the gene matches. This CDR3 is built from 13 residues. Germline V lookup: CDR1 SNHLY, CDR2 FYNNEI. The CDR3 here is CASSEDRGTEAFF. As DNA, the CDR3 is TGTGCCAGCAGTGAAGACAGGGGCACTGAAGCTTTCTTT.

This clonotype was recorded a few times. The V call is TRBV3-1, the J call TRBJ2-7; maybe TRBD1 (6 bases). The CDR3 has 14 residues. The V gene's germline CDR1 is LGHDT and CDR2 YNNKEL (reference sequence). The V gene lost 1 base and the J gene lost 4 bases, with 11 bases spanning the gap. This chain's CDR3 is CASSQGNRVYEQYF. The CDR3 DNA is TGTGCCAGCAGCCAAGGGAACAGGGTGTACGAGCAGTACTTC.

This clonotype occurred many times. The rearrangement links TRBV20-1 to TRBJ2-7; 9 positions match TRBD1. Germline V gene data show CDR1 as DFQATT and CDR2 as SNEGSKA (reference sequence). The CDR3 has 14 residues. Trimming cost V 6 bases and J 0 bases; bases outside gene matches: 6. DNA for the CDR3: TGCAGTGCAAAGGACAGGGGAAACTCCTACGAGCAGTACTTC. It encodes CSAKDRGNSYEQYF.

There are many counts of this clonotype. The rearrangement joins TRBV6-1 to TRBJ2-4, with D perhaps TRBD1 (6 bases). Germline assignment: CDR1 MNHNS and CDR2 SASEGT. V was pared by 8 bases and J by 2 bases, with 16 bases between. The CDR3 loop spans 15 amino acids. For the CDR3, the DNA is TGTGCCAGCGACATCGAGGACAGCACCAAAAACATTCAGTACTTC. Its protein product is CASDIEDSTKNIQYF.

The chain recombines TRBV5-5 with TRBJ1-1; D is perhaps TRBD1 (6 bases). Germline V gene data show CDR1 as SGHKS and CDR2 as YYEKEE (reference sequence). Trimming left V 4 bases short and J 0 bases short, with 10 bases between. The length of the CDR3 is 14 residues. The CDR3 DNA reads TGTGCCAGCAGCGTGGACAGCGTGAACACTGAAGCTTTCTTT. It is translated as CASSVDSVNTEAFF.

For this clonotype: This may arise from a read error, as a much more abundant clone is one base away. V and J are TRBV5-1 and TRBJ2-5; 11 nucleotides line up with TRBD1. Germline CDR1 reads SGHRS; CDR2 reads YFSETQ. The CDR3 runs 15 residues. The CDR3 loop is CASSPGTGGQEAQYF. In DNA form, the CDR3 reads TGCGCCAGCAGCCCCGGGACAGGGGGACAAGAGGCCCAGTACTTC.

This clonotype was detected a few times. The chain is built from TRBV4-1 and TRBJ2-7, with 7 bases aligning to TRBD1. V shed 1 base, J shed 3 bases, and the junction held 3 bases outside the gene matches. The CDR3 consists of 14 residues. Germline CDR1 reads MGHRA; CDR2 reads YSYEKL. CDR3 sequence (DNA): TGCGCCAGCAGCCAAGGGGACAGCGGCTACGAGCAGTACTTC. This gives the protein CASSQGDSGYEQYF.